This TCR beta chain appears in the sequencing data of a study of blood T cell repertoires in COVID-19. The wider study: Italy, Spain and the United States were the sources of the convalescent and acute COVID-19 samples. Nucleic acid was either cDNA or gDNA, and it came from T cells, B-cell-depleted T cells, or PBMCs.

The trim removed 4 bases at V and 4 bases at J, leaving 7 bases unmatched. This CDR3 region has 15 residues. Germline CDR1 reads KGHDR; CDR2 reads SFDVKD. Clones were read by immunoSEQ multiplex PCR, and TCRdb kept only the in-frame ones, dropping some. The sample carries about 150,000 clones, 60% to 80% recorded once. The sequence was obtained from a man aged 60 to 75 who had recovered from COVID-19. The sequencing sample was made of peripheral blood. The genes are TRBV24-1 and TRBJ2-5, with 8 bases matching TRBD2. Here the CDR3 DNA reads TGTGCCACCAGTGACCCCTCGGGGGGGTTAGAGACCCAGTACTTC. Its translation is CATSDPSGGLETQYF.